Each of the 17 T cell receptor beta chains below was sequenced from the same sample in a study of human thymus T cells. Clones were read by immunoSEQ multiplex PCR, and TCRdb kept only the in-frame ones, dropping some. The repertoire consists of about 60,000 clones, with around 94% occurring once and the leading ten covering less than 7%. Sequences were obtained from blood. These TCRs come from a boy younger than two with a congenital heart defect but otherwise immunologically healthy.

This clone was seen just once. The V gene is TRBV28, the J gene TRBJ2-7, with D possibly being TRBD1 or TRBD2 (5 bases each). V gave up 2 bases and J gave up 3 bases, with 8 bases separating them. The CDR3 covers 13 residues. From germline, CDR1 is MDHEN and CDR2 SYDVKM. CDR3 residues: CASSLGTHYEQYF. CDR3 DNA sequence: TGTGCCAGCAGTTTAGGGACCCACTACGAGCAGTACTTC.

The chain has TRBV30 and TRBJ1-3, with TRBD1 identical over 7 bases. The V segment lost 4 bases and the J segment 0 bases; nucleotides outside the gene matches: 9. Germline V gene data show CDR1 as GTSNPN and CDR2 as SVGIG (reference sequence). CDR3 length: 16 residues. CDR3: CAWTIETGLSGNTIYF. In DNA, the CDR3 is TGTGCCTGGACCATTGAGACAGGGCTCTCTGGAAACACCATATATTTT.

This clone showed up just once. The CDR3 loop reads CASSLLTGGQQSPLHF. The CDR3 region has the DNA TGCGCCAGCAGCCTCCTGACTGGAGGGCAGCAATCACCCCTCCACTTT. V usage is TRBV5-1 and J usage is TRBJ1-6; unclear D gene. This CDR3 is built from 16 residues. Per germline, CDR1 SGHRS and CDR2 YFSETQ. The ends were cut back, 4 bases at V and 10 bases at J, with 21 bases in the middle.

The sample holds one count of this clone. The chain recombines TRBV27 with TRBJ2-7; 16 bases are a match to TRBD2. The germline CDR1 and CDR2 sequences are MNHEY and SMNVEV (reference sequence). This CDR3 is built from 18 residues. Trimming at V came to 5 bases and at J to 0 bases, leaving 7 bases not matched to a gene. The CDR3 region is CASSPPGLAGGPSYEQYF. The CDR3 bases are TGTGCCAGCAGTCCTCCGGGACTAGCGGGAGGGCCCTCCTACGAGCAGTACTTC.

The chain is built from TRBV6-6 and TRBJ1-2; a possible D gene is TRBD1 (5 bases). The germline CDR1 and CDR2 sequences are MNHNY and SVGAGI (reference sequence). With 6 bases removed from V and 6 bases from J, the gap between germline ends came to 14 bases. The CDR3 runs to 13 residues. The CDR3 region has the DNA TGTGCCAGCAGGGAAAGGGCAGGGAATGGCTACACCTTC. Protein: CASRERAGNGYTF.

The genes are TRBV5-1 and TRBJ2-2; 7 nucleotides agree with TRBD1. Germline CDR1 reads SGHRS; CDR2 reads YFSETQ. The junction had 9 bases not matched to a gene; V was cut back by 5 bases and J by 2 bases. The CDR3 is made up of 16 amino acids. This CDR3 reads CASREAYRGNTGELFF. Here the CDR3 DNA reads TGCGCCAGCAGAGAAGCCTACAGGGGAAACACCGGGGAGCTGTTTTTT. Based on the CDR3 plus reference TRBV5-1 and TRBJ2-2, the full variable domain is KAGVTQTPRYLIKTRGQQVTLSCSPISGHRSVSWYQQTPGQGLQFLFEYFSETQRNKGNFPGRFSGRQFSNSRSEMNVSTLELGDSALYLCASREAYRGNTGELFFGEGSRLTVL.

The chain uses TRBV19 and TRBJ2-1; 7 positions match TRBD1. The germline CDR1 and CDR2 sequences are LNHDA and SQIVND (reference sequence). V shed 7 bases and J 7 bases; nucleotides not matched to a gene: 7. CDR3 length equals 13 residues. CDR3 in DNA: TGTGCCAGTAACGGACAGGTAGGAAATGAGCAGTTCTTC. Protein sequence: CASNGQVGNEQFF.

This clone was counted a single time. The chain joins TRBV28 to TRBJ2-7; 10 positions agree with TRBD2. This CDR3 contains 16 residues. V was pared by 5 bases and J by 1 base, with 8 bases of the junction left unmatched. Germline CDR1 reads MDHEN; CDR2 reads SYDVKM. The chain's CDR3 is CASSPEAGGKSYEQYF. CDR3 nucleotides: TGTGCCAGCAGTCCCGAAGCGGGAGGGAAGTCCTACGAGCAGTACTTC.

In DNA, the CDR3 is TGTGCCAGCAGCCTGCAGGCCCTAGCGGGGTCCTACGAGCAGTACTTC. Amino acid sequence: CASSLQALAGSYEQYF. The chain links TRBV11-3 to TRBJ2-7, with 9 bases that match TRBD2. The CDR3 consists of 16 residues. V trimming: 5 bases; J trimming: 1 base; junction bases outside the gene matches: 9. CDR1 SGHNT and CDR2 YENEEA come from the germline V gene. Full variable domain (rest looked up from reference TRBV11-3 and TRBJ2-7): EAGVVQSPRYKIIEKKQPVAFWCNPISGHNTLYWYLQNLGQGPELLIRYENEEAVDDSQLPKDRFSAERLKGVDSTLKIQPAELGDSAVYLCASSLQALAGSYEQYFGPGTRLTVT.

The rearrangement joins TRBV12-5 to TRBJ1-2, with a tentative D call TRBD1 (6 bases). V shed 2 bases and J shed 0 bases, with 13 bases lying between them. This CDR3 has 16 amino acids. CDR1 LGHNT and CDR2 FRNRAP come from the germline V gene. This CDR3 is CASGLTPGATNYGYTF. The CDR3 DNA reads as TGTGCTAGTGGTTTGACCCCAGGGGCCACTAACTATGGCTACACCTTC.

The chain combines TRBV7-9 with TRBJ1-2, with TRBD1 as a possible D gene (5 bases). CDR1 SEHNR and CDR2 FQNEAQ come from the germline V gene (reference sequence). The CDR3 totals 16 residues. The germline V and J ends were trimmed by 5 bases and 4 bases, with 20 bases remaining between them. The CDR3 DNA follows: TGTGCCAGCAGCCCACCCTCGCTGGGGGAATCCTATGGCTACACCTTC. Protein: CASSPPSLGESYGYTF.

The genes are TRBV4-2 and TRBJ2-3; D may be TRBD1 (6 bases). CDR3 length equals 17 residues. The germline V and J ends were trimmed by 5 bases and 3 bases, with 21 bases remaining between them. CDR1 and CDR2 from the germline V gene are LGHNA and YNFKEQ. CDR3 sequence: CASSLDTETGITDTQYF. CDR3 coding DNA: TGTGCCAGCAGCTTGGATACCGAGACAGGCATAACAGATACGCAGTATTTT.

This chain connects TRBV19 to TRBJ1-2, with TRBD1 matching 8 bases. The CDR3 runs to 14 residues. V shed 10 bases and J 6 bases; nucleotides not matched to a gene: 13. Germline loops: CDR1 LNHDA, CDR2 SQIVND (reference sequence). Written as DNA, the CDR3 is TGTGCCACCGAGAATTCAGGGGGCTCGGATGGCTACACCTTC. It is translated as CATENSGGSDGYTF.

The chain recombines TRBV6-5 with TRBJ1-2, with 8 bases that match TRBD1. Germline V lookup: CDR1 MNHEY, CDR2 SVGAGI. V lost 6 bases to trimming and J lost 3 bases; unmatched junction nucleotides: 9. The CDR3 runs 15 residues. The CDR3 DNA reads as TGTGCCAGCAGCCCCGGGACAGGAGCTGACTATGGCTACACCTTC. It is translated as CASSPGTGADYGYTF.

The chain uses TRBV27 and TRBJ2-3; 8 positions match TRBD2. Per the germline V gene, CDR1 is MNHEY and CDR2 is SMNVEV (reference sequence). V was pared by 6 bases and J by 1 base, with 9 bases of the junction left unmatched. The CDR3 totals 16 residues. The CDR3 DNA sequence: TGTGCCAGCAGATCGAGCGGGAGTGGTGGCACAGATACGCAGTATTTT. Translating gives CASRSSGSGGTDTQYF.

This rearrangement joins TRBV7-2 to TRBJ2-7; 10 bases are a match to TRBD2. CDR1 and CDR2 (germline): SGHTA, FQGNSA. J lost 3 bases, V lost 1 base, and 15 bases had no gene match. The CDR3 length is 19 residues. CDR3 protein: CASSLVGTSGVGKIYEQYF. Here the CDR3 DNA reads TGTGCCAGCAGCTTAGTAGGAACTAGCGGGGTTGGAAAAATCTACGAGCAGTACTTC.

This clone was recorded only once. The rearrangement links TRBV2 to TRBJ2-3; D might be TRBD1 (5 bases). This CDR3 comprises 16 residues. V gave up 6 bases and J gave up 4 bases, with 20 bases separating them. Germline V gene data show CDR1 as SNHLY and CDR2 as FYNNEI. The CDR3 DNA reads TGTGCCAGCAGACAGATGGGGCCACGGATCCCAGATACGCAGTATTTT. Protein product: CASRQMGPRIPDTQYF.